These T cell receptor beta chains were read from a single sample in a study of blood T cell repertoires in COVID-19. Repertoires were generated with immunoSEQ multiplex PCR, while TCRdb's copy carries only in-frame clones and drops some. Among almost 250,000 clones, about 87% were seen once, and the ten largest hold 1.6%. Sequenced material: PBMCs or T cells enriched from blood (not recorded which). The receptors shown here come from a woman in her forties or fifties who had recovered from COVID-19. Both conserved end residues are part of each CDR3.

J,V,CDR3
TRBJ1-1,TRBV7-3,CASSSYRGATEAFF
TRBJ1-1,TRBV28,CASSDRTGIKTINTEAFF
TRBJ1-1,TRBV7-3,CASTNQGNTEAFF
TRBJ1-1,TRBV9,CASSVVVNTEAFF
TRBJ2-1,TRBV5-1,CASSLGQGSYNEQFF
TRBJ2-7,TRBV6-5,CASSYGTSSYEQYF
TRBJ2-7,TRBV25-1,CASSGGPYEQYF
TRBJ1-1,TRBV28,CASSRTGWGTEAFF
TRBJ1-1,TRBV30,CAWSGRGSTEAFF
TRBJ1-2,TRBV6-1,CASGPDRGFGYTF
TRBJ1-1,TRBV6-5,CASSYREIPNTEAFF
TRBJ1-4,TRBV6-5,CASSYPGSANEKLFF
TRBJ2-1,TRBV6-4,CASSILAGSHNEQFF
TRBJ2-1,TRBV3-1/TRBV3-2,CASSEIDSYNEQFF
TRBJ1-1,TRBV14,CASNQQVNTEAFF
TRBJ1-3,TRBV19,CASSRPSTGGPGNTIYF
TRBJ2-7,TRBV3-1/TRBV3-2,CASSQLDRGDEQYF
TRBJ1-1,TRBV18,CASSPRGNTEAFF
TRBJ2-5,TRBV28,CASSSPRGETQYF
TRBJ2-7,TRBV2,CASRPGQKYEQYF
TRBJ1-1,TRBV5-6,CASSPTGLTEAFF
TRBJ2-5,TRBV30,CAWSVWDRGLQETQYF
TRBJ1-4,TRBV9,CASSVAPLGPQGEKLFF
TRBJ2-7,TRBV15,CATSPRFGLIDEQYF
TRBJ1-6,TRBV15,CATSRDQGYNSPLHF
TRBJ2-1,TRBV14,CASSHLKREFYNEQFF
TRBJ1-5,TRBV6-4,CASSYRSDSNQPQHF
TRBJ1-5,TRBV19,CASTTSGDRLNQPQHF